This is a list of T cell receptor beta chains from one sample in a study of blood T cell repertoires in COVID-19. TCRdb's copy holds only in-frame clones and misses some; the assay was immunoSEQ multiplex PCR. The profile covers 200,000 to 250,000 clones, with around 80% appearing a single time and more than 7% taken by the ten largest. Sequencing was carried out using peripheral blood. The receptor source for this set is a woman between 70 and 85 years old with acute or convalescent COVID-19. Both conserved end residues are part of each CDR3. The D gene is left open where the match is weak. Clone size is not always given. Where it is, it says once, few, many or a class for expanded clones.

size | D | J | V | CDR3 | DNA
- | TRBD2 | TRBJ2-3 | TRBV27 | CASSSAVGTSGPSTDTQYF | TGTGCCAGCAGCAGCGCCGTGGGGACTAGCGGGCCAAGCACAGATACGCAGTATTTT
- | TRBD2 | TRBJ2-5 | TRBV11-2 | CASSTGLAGGLGGETQYF | TGTGCCAGCAGCACCGGACTAGCGGGGGGGCTGGGTGGAGAGACCCAGTACTTC
- | - | TRBJ1-6 | TRBV30 | CAWTYGINSPLHF | TGTGCCTGGACGTACGGGATTAATTCACCCCTCCACTTT
- | TRBD1 | TRBJ1-1 | TRBV30 | CAWSRGGQGLPEAFF | TGTGCCTGGAGTAGGGGAGGACAGGGCCTCCCTGAAGCTTTCTTT
- | - | TRBJ2-5 | TRBV6-5 | CASSSTGEVETQYF | TGTGCCAGCAGTTCCACTGGGGAGGTAGAGACCCAGTACTTC
- | - | TRBJ1-1 | TRBV6-4 | CASSEQGGTEAFF | TGTGCCAGCAGTGAACAGGGCGGAACTGAAGCTTTCTTT
- | TRBD1 | TRBJ1-2 | TRBV7-8 | CASSRYGTGRNGYTF | TGTGCCAGCAGCCGATATGGGACAGGGAGGAATGGCTACACCTTC
- | TRBD2 | TRBJ2-3 | TRBV11-2 | CASSSTGAGGGDTQYF | TGTGCCAGCAGCTCTACCGGAGCGGGGGGGGGAGATACGCAGTATTTT
- | TRBD1 | TRBJ1-4 | TRBV30 | CAWSVLTGNEKLFF | TGTGCCTGGAGTGTACTGACAGGGAATGAAAAACTGTTTTTT
once | - | TRBJ1-5 | TRBV6-1 | CASSEQAYNQPQHF | TGTGCCAGCAGTGAACAGGCTTATAATCAGCCCCAGCATTTT
- | - | TRBJ1-4 | TRBV3-1/TRBV3-2 | CASSQREKLFF | TGTGCCAGCAGCCAACGTGAAAAACTGTTTTTT
- | TRBD2 | TRBJ2-1 | TRBV10-1 | CASSESIWRGGNEQFF | TGCGCCAGCAGTGAGTCGATCTGGCGGGGGGGCAATGAGCAGTTCTTC
- | - | TRBJ1-1 | TRBV2 | CASSTTAEAFF | TGTGCCAGCAGTACAACCGCTGAAGCTTTCTTT
- | TRBD1 | TRBJ1-1 | TRBV6-5 | CASSYMDRDTF | TGTGCCAGCAGTTACATGGACAGGGACACCTTT
- | TRBD2 | TRBJ2-5 | TRBV7-2 | CASSLQRGAQETQYF | TGTGCCAGCAGCCTCCAGCGGGGGGCTCAAGAGACCCAGTACTTC
- | TRBD1 | TRBJ2-2 | TRBV14 | CASSQGDRDTGELFF | TGTGCCAGCAGCCAGGGAGACAGGGACACCGGGGAGCTGTTTTTT
few | TRBD1 | TRBJ1-2 | TRBV19 | CASSIELGQGDSNYGYTF | TGTGCCAGTAGTATTGAGCTGGGACAGGGTGACAGCAACTATGGCTACACCTTC
- | TRBD1 | TRBJ1-2 | TRBV14 | CASSQDLQGANGYTF | TGTGCCAGCAGCCAAGATCTACAGGGGGCGAACGGCTACACCTTC
- | - | TRBJ1-1 | TRBV18 | CASSRDTGGNTEAFF | TGTGCCAGCTCACGAGATACCGGGGGGAACACTGAAGCTTTCTTT
once | TRBD2 | TRBJ2-5 | TRBV4-3 | CASSRRTSEQETQYF | TGCGCCAGCAGCCGTCGGACTAGCGAACAAGAGACCCAGTACTTC
- | TRBD2 | TRBJ2-5 | TRBV3-1/TRBV3-2 | CASRRGGETQYF | TGTGCCAGCCGCCGGGGAGGGGAGACCCAGTACTTC
- | TRBD2 | TRBJ2-5 | TRBV3-1/TRBV3-2 | CASSQDDQRGETQYF | TGTGCCAGCAGCCAAGACGATCAGCGGGGGGAGACCCAGTACTTC
- | TRBD1 | TRBJ1-1 | TRBV7-9 | CASSPERGTGGRGTEAFF | TGTGCCAGCAGCCCTGAGAGAGGAACAGGGGGTCGAGGGACTGAAGCTTTCTTT
- | TRBD1 | TRBJ1-2 | TRBV7-2 | CASSSGGKDGYTF | TGTGCCAGCAGCTCAGGGGGGAAGGATGGCTACACCTTC
few | - | TRBJ1-6 | TRBV6-5 | CASSRDSSYNSPLHF | TGTGCCAGCAGCCGTGACAGCTCCTATAATTCACCCCTCCACTTT
- | TRBD1 | TRBJ1-2 | TRBV3-1/TRBV3-2 | CASSLSGGKSGYTF | TGTGCCAGCAGCCTCTCAGGGGGGAAGAGTGGCTACACCTTC
few | TRBD2 | TRBJ2-1 | TRBV4-1 | CASRPERGLRSYNEQFF | TGCGCCAGCAGACCTGAGCGGGGCCTTAGGTCCTACAATGAGCAGTTCTTC
- | - | TRBJ1-2 | TRBV5-6 | CASSLGVGLGPFYGYTF | TGTGCCAGCAGCTTGGGGGTGGGGCTGGGCCCTTTCTATGGCTACACCTTC
- | - | TRBJ1-6 | TRBV6-7 | CASSYSMVVPSDSPLHF | TGTGCCAGCAGTTACTCGATGGTTGTACCGAGCGATTCACCCCTCCACTTT
- | - | TRBJ1-5 | TRBV11-2 | CASSLDTVYSNQPQHF | TGTGCCAGCAGCTTAGATACAGTTTATAGCAATCAGCCCCAGCATTTT
once | - | TRBJ2-3 | TRBV4-1 | CASSQDRTDEEADTQYF | TGCGCCAGCAGCCAAGATCGGACAGACGAGGAGGCAGATACGCAGTATTTT
- | - | TRBJ2-1 | TRBV5-1 | CASSLAGQGNEQFF | TGCGCCAGCAGCTTGGCCGGGCAGGGAAATGAGCAGTTCTTC
- | - | TRBJ1-3 | TRBV5-1 | CASSLHRDPGDTIYF | TGCGCCAGCAGCTTGCACAGGGACCCTGGGGACACCATATATTTT
many | TRBD2 | TRBJ2-3 | TRBV9 | CASSVGTSGRTDTQYF | TGTGCCAGCAGCGTAGGGACTAGCGGTCGCACAGATACGCAGTATTTT
- | TRBD1 | TRBJ1-1 | TRBV18 | CASSPRTGTEAFF | TGTGCCAGCTCACCCAGGACAGGCACTGAAGCTTTCTTT
- | - | TRBJ1-1 | TRBV7-9 | CASSTESSRTEAFF | TGTGCCAGCAGCACAGAGTCCTCCAGGACTGAAGCTTTCTTT
- | TRBD2 | TRBJ2-5 | TRBV6-5 | CASRLLAGGGETQYF | TGTGCCAGCAGGCTACTAGCGGGGGGCGGAGAGACCCAGTACTTC
- | TRBD1 | TRBJ2-7 | TRBV23-1 | CASRKRDRAPYEQYF | TGCGCCAGCAGGAAACGGGACAGGGCCCCCTACGAGCAGTACTTC
- | TRBD1 | TRBJ1-1 | TRBV3-1/TRBV3-2 | CASSPNDRGRAEAFF | TGTGCCAGCAGCCCAAACGACAGGGGGCGAGCTGAAGCTTTCTTT
- | - | TRBJ2-5 | TRBV6-6 | CASRGEETQYF | TGTGCCAGCCGCGGGGAAGAGACCCAGTACTTC
- | - | TRBJ2-1 | TRBV6-2/TRBV6-3 | CASSDRTGGNEQFF | TGTGCCAGCAGTGACCGGACTGGCGGCAATGAGCAGTTCTTC
- | TRBD2 | TRBJ2-4 | TRBV2 | CASRDALAGGLKNIQYF | TGTGCCAGCAGGGACGCGCTAGCGGGGGGGCTCAAAAACATTCAGTACTTC
few | TRBD1 | TRBJ1-5 | TRBV9 | CASSVGGLGQGEQPQHF | TGTGCCAGCAGCGTAGGTGGCCTTGGACAGGGGGAACAGCCCCAGCATTTT
- | TRBD1 | TRBJ1-1 | TRBV5-8 | CASVRDRANTEAFF | TGTGCCAGCGTTAGGGACAGGGCTAACACTGAAGCTTTCTTT
- | - | TRBJ1-5 | TRBV12-5 | CASAPWGVGNQPQHF | TGTGCTAGTGCCCCCTGGGGGGTTGGCAATCAGCCCCAGCATTTT
- | - | TRBJ2-1 | TRBV7-3 | CASSLFGGNEQFF | TGTGCCAGCAGCTTATTCGGGGGCAATGAGCAGTTCTTC
- | - | TRBJ1-1 | TRBV5-1 | CASSLETVMNTEAFF | TGCGCCAGCAGCTTGGAAACAGTCATGAACACTGAAGCTTTCTTT
few | - | TRBJ1-3 | TRBV6-1 | CASSEGSVHTIYF | TGTGCCAGCAGTGAAGGAAGCGTCCACACCATATATTTT
once | TRBD2 | TRBJ2-5 | TRBV11-2 | CASSSYSGGIRETQYF | TGTGCCAGCAGCTCATATAGCGGGGGGATTCGGGAGACCCAGTACTTC
- | TRBD1 | TRBJ1-1 | TRBV5-1 | CASSLAGGNTEAFF | TGCGCCAGCAGCTTGGCAGGGGGCAACACTGAAGCTTTCTTT
- | - | TRBJ2-3 | TRBV6-5 | CASSRGASTDTQYF | TGTGCCAGCAGTCGGGGGGCTAGCACAGATACGCAGTATTTT
- | TRBD1 | TRBJ1-1 | TRBV6-5 | CASSSQGGWTFF | TGTGCCAGCAGTAGCCAGGGGGGATGGACTTTCTTT
once | - | TRBJ1-2 | TRBV2 | CASSGVGGVLYGYTF | TGTGCCAGCAGTGGGGTCGGAGGCGTACTCTATGGCTACACCTTC
once | - | TRBJ1-2 | TRBV7-2 | CASSLDQGRNGYTF | TGTGCCAGCAGCTTAGATCAGGGAAGGAATGGCTACACCTTC
- | - | TRBJ1-6 | TRBV6-4 | CASSDGTTSSYNSPLHF | TGTGCCAGCAGTGACGGGACTACCAGTTCCTATAATTCACCCCTCCACTTT
- | - | TRBJ1-4 | TRBV30 | CAWRRFTGVGRKLFF | TGTGCCTGGAGGAGATTTACGGGGGTAGGGAGAAAACTGTTTTTT
- | TRBD1 | TRBJ1-2 | TRBV7-3 | CASSYSGGEGYTF | TGTGCCAGCAGCTATTCAGGGGGCGAAGGCTACACCTTC
- | TRBD1 | TRBJ1-6 | TRBV10-2 | CASSNERQGANSPLHF | TGCGCCAGCAGTAACGAAAGACAGGGGGCGAATTCACCCCTCCACTTT
few | TRBD2 | TRBJ2-2 | TRBV6-5 | CASSYTDGGTGELFF | TGTGCCAGCAGTTACACCGACGGGGGGACCGGGGAGCTGTTTTTT
- | - | TRBJ1-4 | TRBV27 | CASSFSGVTREKLFF | TGTGCCAGCAGTTTTTCGGGGGTCACTCGCGAAAAACTGTTTTTT